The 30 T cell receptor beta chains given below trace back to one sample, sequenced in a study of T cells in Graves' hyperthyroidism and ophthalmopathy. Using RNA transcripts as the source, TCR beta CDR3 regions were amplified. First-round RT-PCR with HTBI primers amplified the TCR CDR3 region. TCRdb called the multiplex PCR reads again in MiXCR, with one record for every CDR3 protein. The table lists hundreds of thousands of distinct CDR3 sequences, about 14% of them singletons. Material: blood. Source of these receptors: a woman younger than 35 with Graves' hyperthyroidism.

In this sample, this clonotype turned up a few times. CDR3 sequence: CASSSGTGGATEAFF. The CDR3 DNA sequence: TGTGCCAGCAGTTCCGGGACAGGGGGGGCCACTGAAGCTTTCTTT. The chain uses TRBV5-4 and TRBJ1-1; 11 positions agree with TRBD1. V lost 5 bases and J lost 4; bases outside the gene matches: 7. CDR3 length equals 15 residues. Germline V gives CDR1 SGHNT, CDR2 YYREEE (reference sequence). The variable domain in full, completed from reference TRBV5-4 and TRBJ1-1, reads ETGVTQSPTHLIKTRGQQVTLRCSSQSGHNTVSWYQQALGQGPQFIFQYYREEENGRGNFPPRFSGLQFPNYSSELNVNALELDDSALYLCASSSGTGGATEAFFGQGTRLTVV.

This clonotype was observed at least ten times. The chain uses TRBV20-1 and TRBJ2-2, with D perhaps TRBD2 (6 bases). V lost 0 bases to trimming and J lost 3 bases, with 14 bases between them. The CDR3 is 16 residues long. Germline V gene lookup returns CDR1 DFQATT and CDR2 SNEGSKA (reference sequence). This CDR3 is CSARDPSARHTGELFF. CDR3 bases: TGCAGTGCTAGAGACCCTAGCGCTAGACACACCGGGGAGCTGTTTTTT.

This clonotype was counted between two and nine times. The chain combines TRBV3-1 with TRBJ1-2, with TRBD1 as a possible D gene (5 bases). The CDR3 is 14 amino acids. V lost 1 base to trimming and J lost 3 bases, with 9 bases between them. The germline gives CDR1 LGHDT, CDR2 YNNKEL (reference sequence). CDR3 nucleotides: TGTGCCAGCAGCCAAGCCCCGACAGACTATGGCTACACCTTC. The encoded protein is CASSQAPTDYGYTF.

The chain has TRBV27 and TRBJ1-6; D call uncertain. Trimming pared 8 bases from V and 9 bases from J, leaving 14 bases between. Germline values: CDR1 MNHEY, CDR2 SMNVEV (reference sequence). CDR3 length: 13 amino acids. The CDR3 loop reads CASSQVVLSPLHF. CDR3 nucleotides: TGTGCCAGCTCCCAGGTGGTACTTTCACCCCTCCACTTT.

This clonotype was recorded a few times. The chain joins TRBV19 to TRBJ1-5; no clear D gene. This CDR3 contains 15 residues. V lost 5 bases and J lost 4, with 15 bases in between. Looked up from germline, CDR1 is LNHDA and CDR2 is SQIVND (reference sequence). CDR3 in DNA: TGTGCCAGTAGTGAGGAAGTTGGGGTGAATCAGCCCCAGCATTTT. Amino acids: CASSEEVGVNQPQHF.

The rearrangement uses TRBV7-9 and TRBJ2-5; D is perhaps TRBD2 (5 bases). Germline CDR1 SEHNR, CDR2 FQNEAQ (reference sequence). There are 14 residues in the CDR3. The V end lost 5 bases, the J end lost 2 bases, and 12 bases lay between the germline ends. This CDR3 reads CASSPLASQETQYF. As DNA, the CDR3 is TGTGCCAGCAGCCCCTTAGCGTCGCAAGAGACCCAGTACTTC.

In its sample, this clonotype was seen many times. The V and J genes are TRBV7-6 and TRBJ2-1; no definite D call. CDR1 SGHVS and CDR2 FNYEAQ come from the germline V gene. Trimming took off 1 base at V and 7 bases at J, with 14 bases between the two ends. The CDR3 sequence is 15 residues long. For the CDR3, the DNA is TGTGCCAGCAGCTTAGGTCTCAACCTAAGGAATGAGCAGTTCTTC. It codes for CASSLGLNLRNEQFF.

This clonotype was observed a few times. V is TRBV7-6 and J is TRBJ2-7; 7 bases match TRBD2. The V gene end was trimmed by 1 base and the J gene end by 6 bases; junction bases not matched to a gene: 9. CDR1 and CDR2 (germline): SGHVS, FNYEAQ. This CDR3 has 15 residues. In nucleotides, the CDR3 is TGTGCCAGCAGCTTAGGGGAGGGCGGGAGTATCGAGCAGTACTTC. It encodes CASSLGEGGSIEQYF.

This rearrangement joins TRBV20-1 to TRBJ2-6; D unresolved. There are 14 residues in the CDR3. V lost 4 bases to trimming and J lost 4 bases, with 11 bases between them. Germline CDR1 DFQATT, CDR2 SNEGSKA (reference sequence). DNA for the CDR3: TGCAGTGCTATGCGCCCGGCAGGGGCCAACGTCCTGACTTTC. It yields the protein CSAMRPAGANVLTF.

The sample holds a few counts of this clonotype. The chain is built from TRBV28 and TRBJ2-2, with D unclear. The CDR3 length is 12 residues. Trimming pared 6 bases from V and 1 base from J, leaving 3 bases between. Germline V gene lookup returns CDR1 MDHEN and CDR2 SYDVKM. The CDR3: CASRQNTGELFF. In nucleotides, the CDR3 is TGTGCCAGCAGACAGAACACCGGGGAGCTGTTTTTT.

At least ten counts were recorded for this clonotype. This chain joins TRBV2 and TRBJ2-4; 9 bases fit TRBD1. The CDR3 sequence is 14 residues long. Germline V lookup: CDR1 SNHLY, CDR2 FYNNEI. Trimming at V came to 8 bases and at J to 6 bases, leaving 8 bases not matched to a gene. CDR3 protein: CASLGQGIRNIQYF. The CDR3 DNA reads TGTGCCAGCCTAGGACAGGGGATTAGAAACATTCAGTACTTC.

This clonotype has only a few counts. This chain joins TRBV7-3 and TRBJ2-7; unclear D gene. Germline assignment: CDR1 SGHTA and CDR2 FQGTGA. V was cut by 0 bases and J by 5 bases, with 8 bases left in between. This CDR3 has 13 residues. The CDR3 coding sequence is TGTGCCAGCAGCTTAACGTTAAGCGACGAGCAGTACTTC. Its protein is CASSLTLSDEQYF. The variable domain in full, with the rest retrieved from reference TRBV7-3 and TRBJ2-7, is GAGVSQTPSNKVTEKGKYVELRCDPISGHTALYWYRQSLGQGPEFLIYFQGTGAADDSGLPNDRFFAVRPEGSVSTLKIQRTERGDSAVYLCASSLTLSDEQYFGPGTRLTVT.

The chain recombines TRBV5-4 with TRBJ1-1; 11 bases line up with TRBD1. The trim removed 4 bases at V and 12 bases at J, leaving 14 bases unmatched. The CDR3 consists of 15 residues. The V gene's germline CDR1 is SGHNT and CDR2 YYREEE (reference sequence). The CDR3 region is CASSLTGTGGLGSFF. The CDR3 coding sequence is TGTGCCAGCAGCCTTACCGGGACAGGGGGATTAGGGTCTTTCTTT.

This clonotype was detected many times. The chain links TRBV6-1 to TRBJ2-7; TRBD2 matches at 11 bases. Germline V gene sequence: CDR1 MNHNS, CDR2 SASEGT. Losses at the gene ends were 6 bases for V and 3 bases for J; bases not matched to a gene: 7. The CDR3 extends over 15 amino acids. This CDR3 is CASSPSGRSGYEQYF. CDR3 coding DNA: TGTGCCAGCAGCCCTAGCGGGAGGAGTGGCTACGAGCAGTACTTC.

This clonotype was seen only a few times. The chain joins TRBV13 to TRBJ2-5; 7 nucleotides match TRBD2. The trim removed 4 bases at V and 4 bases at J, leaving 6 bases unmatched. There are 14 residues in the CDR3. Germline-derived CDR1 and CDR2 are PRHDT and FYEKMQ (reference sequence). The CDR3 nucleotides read TGTGCCAGCAGCTCCTGGGGGGGGGGAGAGACCCAGTACTTC. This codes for CASSSWGGGETQYF.

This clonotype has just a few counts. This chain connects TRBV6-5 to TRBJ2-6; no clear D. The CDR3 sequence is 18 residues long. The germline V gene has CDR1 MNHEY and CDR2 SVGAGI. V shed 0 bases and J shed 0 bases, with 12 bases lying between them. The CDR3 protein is CASSYSARHGSGANVLTF. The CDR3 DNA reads TGTGCCAGCAGTTACTCGGCTAGACACGGCTCTGGGGCCAACGTCCTGACTTTC.

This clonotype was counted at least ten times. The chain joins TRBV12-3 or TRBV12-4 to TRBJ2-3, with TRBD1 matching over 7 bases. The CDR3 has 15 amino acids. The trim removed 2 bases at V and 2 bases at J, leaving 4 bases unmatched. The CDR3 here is CASSLTGVNTDTQYF. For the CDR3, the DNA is TGTGCCAGCAGTTTAACAGGGGTTAACACAGATACGCAGTATTTT.

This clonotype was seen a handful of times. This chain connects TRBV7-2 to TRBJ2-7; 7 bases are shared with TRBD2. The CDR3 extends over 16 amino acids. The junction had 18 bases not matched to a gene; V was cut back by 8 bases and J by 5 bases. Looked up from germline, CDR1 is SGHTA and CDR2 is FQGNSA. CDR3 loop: CASRRRVGRAGDEQYF. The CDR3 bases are TGTGCCAGCCGCCGAAGGGTGGGGAGGGCCGGGGACGAGCAGTACTTC.

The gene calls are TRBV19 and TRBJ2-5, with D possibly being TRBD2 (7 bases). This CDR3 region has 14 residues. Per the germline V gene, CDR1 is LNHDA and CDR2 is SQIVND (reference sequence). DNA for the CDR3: TGTGCTCGCGGGGGCCAGGGAGGAAAAGAGACCCAGTACTTC. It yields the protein CARGGQGGKETQYF.

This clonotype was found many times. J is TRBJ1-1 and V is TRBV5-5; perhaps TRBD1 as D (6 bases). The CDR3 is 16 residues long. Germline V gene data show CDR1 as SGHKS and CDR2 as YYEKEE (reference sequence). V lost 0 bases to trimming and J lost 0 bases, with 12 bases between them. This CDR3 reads CASSLEPGQMNTEAFF. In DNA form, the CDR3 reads TGTGCCAGCAGCTTGGAGCCCGGACAGATGAACACTGAAGCTTTCTTT.

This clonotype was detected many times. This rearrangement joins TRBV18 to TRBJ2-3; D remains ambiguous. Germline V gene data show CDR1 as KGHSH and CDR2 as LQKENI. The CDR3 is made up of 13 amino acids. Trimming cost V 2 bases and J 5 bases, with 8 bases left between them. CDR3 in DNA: TGTGCCAGCTCACCAGGGGTTGGAGATACGCAGTATTTT. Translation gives CASSPGVGDTQYF.

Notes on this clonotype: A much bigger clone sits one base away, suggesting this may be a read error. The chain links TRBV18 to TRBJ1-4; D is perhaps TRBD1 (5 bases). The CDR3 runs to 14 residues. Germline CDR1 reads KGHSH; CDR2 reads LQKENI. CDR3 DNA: TGTGCCAGCTCACCGCCGGGGCTAAATGGAAAACTGTTTTTT. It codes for CASSPPGLNGKLFF.

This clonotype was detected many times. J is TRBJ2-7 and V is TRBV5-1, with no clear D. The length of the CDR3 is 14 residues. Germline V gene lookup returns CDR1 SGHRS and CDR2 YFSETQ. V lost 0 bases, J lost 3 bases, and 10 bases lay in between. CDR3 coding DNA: TGCGCCAGCAGCTTGGAGGACCTAAACTACGAGCAGTACTTC. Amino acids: CASSLEDLNYEQYF. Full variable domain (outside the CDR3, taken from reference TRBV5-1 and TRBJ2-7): KAGVTQTPRYLIKTRGQQVTLSCSPISGHRSVSWYQQTPGQGLQFLFEYFSETQRNKGNFPGRFSGRQFSNSRSEMNVSTLELGDSALYLCASSLEDLNYEQYFGPGTRLTVT.

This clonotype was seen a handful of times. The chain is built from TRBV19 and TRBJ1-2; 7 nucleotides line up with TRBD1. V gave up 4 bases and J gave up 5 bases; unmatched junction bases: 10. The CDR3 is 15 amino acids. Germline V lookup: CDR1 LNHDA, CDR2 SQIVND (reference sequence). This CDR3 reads CASSTSDRRLYGYTF. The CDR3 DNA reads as TGTGCCAGTAGTACCTCGGACAGGAGGCTATATGGCTACACCTTC.

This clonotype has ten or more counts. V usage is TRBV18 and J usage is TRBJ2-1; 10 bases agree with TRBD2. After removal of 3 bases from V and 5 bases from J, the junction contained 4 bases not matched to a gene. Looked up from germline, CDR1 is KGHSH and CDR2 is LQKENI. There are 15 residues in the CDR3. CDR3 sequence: CASSPGLASNNEQFF. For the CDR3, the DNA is TGTGCCAGCTCACCGGGACTAGCGAGTAACAATGAGCAGTTCTTC.

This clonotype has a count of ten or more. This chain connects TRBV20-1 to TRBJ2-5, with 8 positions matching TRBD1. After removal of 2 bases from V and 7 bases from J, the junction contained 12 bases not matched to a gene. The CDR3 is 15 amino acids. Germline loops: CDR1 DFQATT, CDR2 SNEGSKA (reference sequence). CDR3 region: CSARPTGVPLSTQYF. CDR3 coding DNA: TGCAGTGCTAGACCGACAGGGGTCCCATTATCGACCCAGTACTTC.

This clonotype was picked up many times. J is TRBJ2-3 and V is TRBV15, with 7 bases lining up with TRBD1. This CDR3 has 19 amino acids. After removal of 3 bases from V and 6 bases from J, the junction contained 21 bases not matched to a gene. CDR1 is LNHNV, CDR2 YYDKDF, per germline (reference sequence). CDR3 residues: CATSRVLKGTVEGADTQYF. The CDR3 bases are TGTGCCACCAGCAGGGTCCTAAAGGGGACAGTGGAAGGGGCGGATACGCAGTATTTT.

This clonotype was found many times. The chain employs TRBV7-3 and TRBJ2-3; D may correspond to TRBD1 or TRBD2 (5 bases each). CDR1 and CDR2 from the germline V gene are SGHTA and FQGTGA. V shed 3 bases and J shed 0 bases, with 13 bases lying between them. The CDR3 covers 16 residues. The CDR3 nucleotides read TGTGCCAGCAGCTTCTTTGGGACCACTAGCACAGATACGCAGTATTTT. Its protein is CASSFFGTTSTDTQYF.

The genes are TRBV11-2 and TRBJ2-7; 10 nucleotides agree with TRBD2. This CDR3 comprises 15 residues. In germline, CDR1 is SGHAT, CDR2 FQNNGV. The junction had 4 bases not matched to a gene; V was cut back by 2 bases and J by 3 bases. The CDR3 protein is CASSLLAGDYYEQYF. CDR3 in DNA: TGTGCCAGCAGCTTACTAGCGGGGGACTACTACGAGCAGTACTTC.

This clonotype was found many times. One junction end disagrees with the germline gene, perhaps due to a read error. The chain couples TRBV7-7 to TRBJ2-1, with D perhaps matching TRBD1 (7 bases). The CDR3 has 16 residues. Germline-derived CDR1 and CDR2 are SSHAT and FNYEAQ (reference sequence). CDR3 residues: CASSAMVGGTENEQFF. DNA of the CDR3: TGTGCTAGCAGCGCGATGGTCGGCGGGACAGAGAATGAGCAGTTCTTC.